This T cell receptor beta chain was identified during a study of T cell responses to AZD1222 COVID-19 vaccine. Only in-frame clones appear in the TCRdb table, and some are missing; sequencing was by immunoSEQ multiplex PCR. Altogether around 150,000 clones are present, just over 90% being singletons, with the ten largest covering about 1.5%. CDR3 size: 15 residues. Germline values: CDR1 SNHLY, CDR2 FYNNEI. The V gene lost 3 bases and the J gene lost 0 bases, with 10 bases spanning the gap. This specimen consisted of peripheral blood, obtained 28 days after the second AZD1222 dose. The genes are TRBV2 and TRBJ2-3; maybe TRBD1 (6 bases). The TCR originated in an adult who received the AZD1222 COVID-19 vaccine. This CDR3 is CASSEGASSTDTQYF. DNA for the CDR3: TGTGCCAGCAGTGAGGGGGCCTCTAGCACAGATACGCAGTATTTT.